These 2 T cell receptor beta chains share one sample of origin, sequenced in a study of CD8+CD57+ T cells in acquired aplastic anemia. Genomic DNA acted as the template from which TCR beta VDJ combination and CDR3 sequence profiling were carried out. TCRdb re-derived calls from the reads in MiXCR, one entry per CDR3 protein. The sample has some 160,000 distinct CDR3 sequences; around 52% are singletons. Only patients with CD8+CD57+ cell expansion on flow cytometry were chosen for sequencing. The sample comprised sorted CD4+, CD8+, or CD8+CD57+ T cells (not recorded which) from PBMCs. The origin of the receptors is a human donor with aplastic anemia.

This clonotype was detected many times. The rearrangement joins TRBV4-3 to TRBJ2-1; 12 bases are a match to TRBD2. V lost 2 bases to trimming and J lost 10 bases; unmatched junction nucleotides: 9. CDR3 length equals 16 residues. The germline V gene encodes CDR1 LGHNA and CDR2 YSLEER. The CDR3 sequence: CASSQLTSGGGREQFF. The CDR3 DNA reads TGCGCCAGCAGCCAACTGACTAGCGGGGGAGGAAGGGAGCAGTTCTTC.

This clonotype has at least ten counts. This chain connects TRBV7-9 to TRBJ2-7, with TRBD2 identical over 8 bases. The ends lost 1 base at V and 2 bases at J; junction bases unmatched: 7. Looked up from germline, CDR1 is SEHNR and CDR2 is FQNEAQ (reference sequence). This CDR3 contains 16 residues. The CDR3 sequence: CASSLGLAGEPYEQYF. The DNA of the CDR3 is TGTGCCAGCAGCTTAGGGCTAGCGGGTGAACCCTACGAGCAGTACTTC.